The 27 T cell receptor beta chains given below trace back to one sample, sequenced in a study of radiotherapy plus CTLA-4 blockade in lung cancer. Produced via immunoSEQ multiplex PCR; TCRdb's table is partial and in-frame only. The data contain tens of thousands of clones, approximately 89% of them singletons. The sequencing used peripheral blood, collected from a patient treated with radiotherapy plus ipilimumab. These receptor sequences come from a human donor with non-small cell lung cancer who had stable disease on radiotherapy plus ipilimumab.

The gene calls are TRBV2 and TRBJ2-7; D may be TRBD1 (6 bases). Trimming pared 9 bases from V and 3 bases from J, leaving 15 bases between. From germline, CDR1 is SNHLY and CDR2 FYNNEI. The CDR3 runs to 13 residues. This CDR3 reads CASGTLQGYEQYF. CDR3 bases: TGTGCCAGTGGGACCCTACAGGGCTACGAGCAGTACTTC.

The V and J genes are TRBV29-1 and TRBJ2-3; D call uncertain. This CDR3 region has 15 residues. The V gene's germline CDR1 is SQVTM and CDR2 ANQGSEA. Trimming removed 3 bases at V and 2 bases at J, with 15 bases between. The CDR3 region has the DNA TGCAGCGTTGATTGGCAGGTAGAAAACACAGATACGCAGTATTTT. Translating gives CSVDWQVENTDTQYF.

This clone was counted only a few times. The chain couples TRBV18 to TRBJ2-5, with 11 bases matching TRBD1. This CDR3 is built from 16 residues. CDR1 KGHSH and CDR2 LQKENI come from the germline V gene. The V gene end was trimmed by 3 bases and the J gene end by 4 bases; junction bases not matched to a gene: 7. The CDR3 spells CASSPQDRGRGETQYF. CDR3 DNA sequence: TGTGCCAGCTCACCCCAGGACAGGGGGCGCGGAGAGACCCAGTACTTC. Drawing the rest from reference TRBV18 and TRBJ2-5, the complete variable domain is NAGVMQNPRHLVRRRGQEARLRCSPMKGHSHVYWYRQLPEEGLKFMVYLQKENIIDESGMPKERFSAEFPKEGPSILRIQQVVRGDSAAYFCASSPQDRGRGETQYFGPGTRLLVL.

The CDR3 nucleotides are TGTGCCAGCAGAGCCCTACTGGGGGGAGGCACTGAAGCTTTCTTT. It codes for CASRALLGGGTEAFF. The gene calls are TRBV28 and TRBJ1-1; possibly TRBD1 for D (5 bases). CDR1 is MDHEN, CDR2 SYDVKM, per germline. This CDR3 region has 15 residues. With 6 bases removed from V and 4 bases from J, the gap between germline ends came to 18 bases.

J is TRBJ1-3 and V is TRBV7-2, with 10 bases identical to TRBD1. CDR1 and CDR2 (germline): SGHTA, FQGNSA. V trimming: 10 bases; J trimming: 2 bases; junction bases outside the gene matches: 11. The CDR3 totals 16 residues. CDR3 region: CATGGQTGGAGNTIYF. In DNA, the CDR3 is TGTGCCACCGGGGGGCAGACAGGGGGCGCTGGAAACACCATATATTTT.

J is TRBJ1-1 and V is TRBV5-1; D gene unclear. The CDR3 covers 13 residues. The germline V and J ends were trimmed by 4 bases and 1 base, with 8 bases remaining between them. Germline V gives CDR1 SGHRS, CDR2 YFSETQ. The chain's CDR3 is CASSVGGNTEAFF. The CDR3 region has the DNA TGCGCCAGCAGCGTGGGCGGGAACACTGAAGCTTTCTTT. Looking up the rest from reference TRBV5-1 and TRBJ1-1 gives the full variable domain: KAGVTQTPRYLIKTRGQQVTLSCSPISGHRSVSWYQQTPGQGLQFLFEYFSETQRNKGNFPGRFSGRQFSNSRSEMNVSTLELGDSALYLCASSVGGNTEAFFGQGTRLTVV.

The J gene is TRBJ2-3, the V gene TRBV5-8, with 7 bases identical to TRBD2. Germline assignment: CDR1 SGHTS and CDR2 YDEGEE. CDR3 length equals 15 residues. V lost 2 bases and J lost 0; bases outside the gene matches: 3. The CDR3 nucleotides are TGTGCCAGCAGCTTCGGACTAGGAAGCACAGATACGCAGTATTTT. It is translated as CASSFGLGSTDTQYF.

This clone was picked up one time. Written as DNA, the CDR3 is TGTGCCAGCAGCCCCCGGGACAGAGAGTACAATGAGCAGTTCTTC. This codes for CASSPRDREYNEQFF. The chain carries TRBV7-6 and TRBJ2-1; 7 positions agree with TRBD1. J gave up 4 bases and V 5 bases, and 8 bases lay outside the gene matches. The CDR3 length is 15 residues. The germline CDR1 and CDR2 sequences are SGHVS and FNYEAQ.

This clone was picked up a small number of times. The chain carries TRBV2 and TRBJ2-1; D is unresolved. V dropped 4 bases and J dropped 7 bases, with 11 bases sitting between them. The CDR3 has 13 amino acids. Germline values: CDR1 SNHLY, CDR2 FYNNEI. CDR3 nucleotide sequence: TGTGCCAGCAGTGGAGAATTGGAGAATGAGCAGTTCTTC. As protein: CASSGELENEQFF.

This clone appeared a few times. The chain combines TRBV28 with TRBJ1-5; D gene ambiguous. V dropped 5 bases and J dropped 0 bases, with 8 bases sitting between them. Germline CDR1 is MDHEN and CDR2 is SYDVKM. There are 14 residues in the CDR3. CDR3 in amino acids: CASSKGLSNQPQHF. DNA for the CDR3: TGTGCCAGCAGTAAAGGACTTAGCAATCAGCCCCAGCATTTT.

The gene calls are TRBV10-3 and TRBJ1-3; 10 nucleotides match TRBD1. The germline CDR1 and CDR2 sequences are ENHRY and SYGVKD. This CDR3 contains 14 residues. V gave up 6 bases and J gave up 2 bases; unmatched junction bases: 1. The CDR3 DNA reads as TGTGCCATCAGGGGGACAGGGGCTGGAAACACCATATATTTT. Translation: CAIRGTGAGNTIYF.

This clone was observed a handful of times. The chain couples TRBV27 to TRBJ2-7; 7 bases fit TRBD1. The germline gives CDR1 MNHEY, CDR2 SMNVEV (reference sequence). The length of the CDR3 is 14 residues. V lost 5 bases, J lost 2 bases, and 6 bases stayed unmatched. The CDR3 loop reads CASSLRQGPYEQYF. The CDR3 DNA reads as TGTGCCAGCAGTCTTAGACAGGGACCCTACGAGCAGTACTTC.

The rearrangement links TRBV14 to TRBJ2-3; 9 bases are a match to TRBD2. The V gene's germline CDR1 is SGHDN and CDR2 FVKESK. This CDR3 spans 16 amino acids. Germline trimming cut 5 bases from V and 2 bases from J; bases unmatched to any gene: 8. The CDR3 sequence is CASSSLAGPFTDTQYF. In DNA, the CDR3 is TGTGCCAGCAGCTCCCTAGCGGGACCTTTCACAGATACGCAGTATTTT.

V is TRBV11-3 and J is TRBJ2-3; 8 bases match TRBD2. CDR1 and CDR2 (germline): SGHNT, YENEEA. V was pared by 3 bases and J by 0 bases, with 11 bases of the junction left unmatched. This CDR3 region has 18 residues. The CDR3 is CASSFGTGGSSSTDTQYF. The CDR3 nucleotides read TGTGCCAGCAGCTTTGGAACGGGAGGGTCCTCTAGCACAGATACGCAGTATTTT.

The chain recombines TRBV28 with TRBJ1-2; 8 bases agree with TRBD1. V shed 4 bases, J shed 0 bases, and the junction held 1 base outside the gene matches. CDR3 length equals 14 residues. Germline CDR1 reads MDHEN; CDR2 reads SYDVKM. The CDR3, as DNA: TGTGCCAGCAGTTCGGGACAGGCTAACTATGGCTACACCTTC. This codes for CASSSGQANYGYTF.

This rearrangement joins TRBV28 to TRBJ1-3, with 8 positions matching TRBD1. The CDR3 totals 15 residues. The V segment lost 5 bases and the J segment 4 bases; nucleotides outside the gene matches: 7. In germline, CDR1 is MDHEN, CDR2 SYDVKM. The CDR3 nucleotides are TGTGCCAGCAGTGAGGGGACAGGTCCCGGAAACACCATATATTTT. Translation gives CASSEGTGPGNTIYF. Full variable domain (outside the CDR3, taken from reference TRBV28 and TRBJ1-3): DVKVTQSSRYLVKRTGEKVFLECVQDMDHENMFWYRQDPGLGLRLIYFSYDVKMKEKGDIPEGYSVSREKKERFSLILESASTNQTSMYLCASSEGTGPGNTIYFGEGSWLTVV.

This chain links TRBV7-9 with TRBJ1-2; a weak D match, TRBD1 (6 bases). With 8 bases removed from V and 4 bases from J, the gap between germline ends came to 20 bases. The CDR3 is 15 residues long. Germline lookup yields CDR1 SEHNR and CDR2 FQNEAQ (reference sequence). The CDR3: CASFSNTGQTYGYTF. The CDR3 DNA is TGTGCCAGCTTCTCTAATACGGGACAAACCTATGGCTACACCTTC.

The CDR3 sequence: CASSHAGAGTGELFF. The CDR3 DNA reads TGTGCCAGCAGCCATGCGGGGGCCGGCACCGGGGAGCTGTTTTTT. The rearrangement joins TRBV16 to TRBJ2-2, with D tentatively TRBD2 (7 bases). The CDR3 loop spans 15 amino acids. Germline V gene sequence: CDR1 KGHSY, CDR2 FQNENV. Trimming cost V 3 bases and J 4 bases, with 12 bases left between them.

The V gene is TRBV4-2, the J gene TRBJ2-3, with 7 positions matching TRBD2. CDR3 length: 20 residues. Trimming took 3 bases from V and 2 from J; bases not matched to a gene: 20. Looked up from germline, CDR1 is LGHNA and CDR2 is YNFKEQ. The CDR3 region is CASSQAWGAGRAPPTDTQYF. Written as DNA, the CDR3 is TGTGCCAGCAGCCAGGCTTGGGGAGCGGGGCGGGCCCCTCCCACAGATACGCAGTATTTT.

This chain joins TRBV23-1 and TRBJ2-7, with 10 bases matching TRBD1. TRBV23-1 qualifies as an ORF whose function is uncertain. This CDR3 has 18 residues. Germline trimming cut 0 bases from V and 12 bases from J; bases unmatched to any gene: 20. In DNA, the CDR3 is TGCGCCAGCAGTCAATCGAGGGTTGGGGACAGGGGCGGCAAAAGCGGGTACTTC. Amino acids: CASSQSRVGDRGGKSGYF.

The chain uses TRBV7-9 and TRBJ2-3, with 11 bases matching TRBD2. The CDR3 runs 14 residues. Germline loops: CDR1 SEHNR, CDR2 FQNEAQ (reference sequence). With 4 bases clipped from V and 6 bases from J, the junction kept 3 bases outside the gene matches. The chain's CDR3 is CASSSRTSGDTQYF. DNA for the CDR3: TGTGCCAGCAGCTCCCGGACTAGCGGGGATACGCAGTATTTT.

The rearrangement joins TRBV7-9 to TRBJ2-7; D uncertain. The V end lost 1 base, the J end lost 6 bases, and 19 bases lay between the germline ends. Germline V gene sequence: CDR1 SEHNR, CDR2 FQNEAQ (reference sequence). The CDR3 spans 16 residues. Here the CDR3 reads CASSLGPVLGSREQYF. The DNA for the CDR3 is TGTGCCAGCAGCTTAGGGCCAGTCCTTGGCTCTCGCGAGCAGTACTTC.

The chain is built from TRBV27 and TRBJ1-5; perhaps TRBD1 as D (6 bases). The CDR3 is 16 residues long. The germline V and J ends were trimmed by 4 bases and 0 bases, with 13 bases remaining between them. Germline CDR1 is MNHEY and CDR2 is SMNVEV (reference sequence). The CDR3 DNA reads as TGTGCCAGCAGTTCAACACAGGGAATTAGCAATCAGCCCCAGCATTTT. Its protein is CASSSTQGISNQPQHF.

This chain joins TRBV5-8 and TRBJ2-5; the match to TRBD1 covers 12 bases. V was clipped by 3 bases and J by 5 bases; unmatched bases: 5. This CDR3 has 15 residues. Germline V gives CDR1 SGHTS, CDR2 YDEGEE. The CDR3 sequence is CASSSGQGAGETQYF. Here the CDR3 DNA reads TGTGCCAGCAGCTCGGGACAGGGGGCAGGGGAGACCCAGTACTTC. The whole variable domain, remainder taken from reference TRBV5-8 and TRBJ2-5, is EAGVTQSPTHLIKTRGQQATLRCSPISGHTSVYWYQQALGLGLQFLLWYDEGEERNRGNFPPRFSGRQFPNYSSELNVNALELEDSALYLCASSSGQGAGETQYFGPGTRLLVL.

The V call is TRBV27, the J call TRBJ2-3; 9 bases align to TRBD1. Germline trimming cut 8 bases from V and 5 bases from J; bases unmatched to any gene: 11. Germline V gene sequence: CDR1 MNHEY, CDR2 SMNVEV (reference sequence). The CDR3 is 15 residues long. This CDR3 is CASGPGQGNGDTQYF. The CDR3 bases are TGTGCCAGCGGTCCGGGACAGGGTAATGGAGATACGCAGTATTTT.

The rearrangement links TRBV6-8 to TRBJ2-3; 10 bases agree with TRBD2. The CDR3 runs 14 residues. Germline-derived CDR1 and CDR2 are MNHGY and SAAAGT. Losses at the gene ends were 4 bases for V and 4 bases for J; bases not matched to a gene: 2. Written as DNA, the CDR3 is TGTGCCAGCAGTTGGCTAGCGGGAGCAGATACGCAGTATTTT. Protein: CASSWLAGADTQYF.

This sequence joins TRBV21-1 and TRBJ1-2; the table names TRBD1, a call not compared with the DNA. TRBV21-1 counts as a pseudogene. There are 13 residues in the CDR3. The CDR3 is CASSSQGAGGYTF. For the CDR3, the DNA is TGTGCCAGCAGCTCGCAGGGGGCTGGGGGCTACACCTTC.